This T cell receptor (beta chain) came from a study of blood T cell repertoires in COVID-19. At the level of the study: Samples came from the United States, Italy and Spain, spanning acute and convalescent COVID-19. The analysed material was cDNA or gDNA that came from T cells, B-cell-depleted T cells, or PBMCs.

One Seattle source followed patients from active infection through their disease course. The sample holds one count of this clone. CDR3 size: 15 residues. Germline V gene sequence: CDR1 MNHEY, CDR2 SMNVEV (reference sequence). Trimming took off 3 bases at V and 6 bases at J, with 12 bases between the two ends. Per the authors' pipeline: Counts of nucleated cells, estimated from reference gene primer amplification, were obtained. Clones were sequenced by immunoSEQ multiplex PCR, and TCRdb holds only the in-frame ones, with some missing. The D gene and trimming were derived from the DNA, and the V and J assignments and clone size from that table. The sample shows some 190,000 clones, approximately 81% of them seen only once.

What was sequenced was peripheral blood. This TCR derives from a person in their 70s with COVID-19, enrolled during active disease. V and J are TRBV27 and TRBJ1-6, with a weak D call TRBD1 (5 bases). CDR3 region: CASSFGGWGNSPLHF. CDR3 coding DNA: TGTGCCAGCAGTTTTGGGGGGTGGGGTAATTCACCCCTCCACTTT.